This T cell receptor (beta chain) was documented in a study of cytomegalovirus exposure and HLA in healthy donors. As for the study in general: According to later analysis, the same platform produced the 100 to 150 validation and 600 to 800 first-cohort repertoires. Study-wide findings and caveats: Cytomegalovirus association was listed for about 170 TCR beta chains.

This table comes from immunoSEQ multiplex PCR, and its TCRdb copy is limited to in-frame clones, with some not included. This table has 220,000 or so clones, 65% to 85% appearing once. Germline V lookup: CDR1 MNHEY, CDR2 SVGAGI. The CDR3 loop spans 14 amino acids. The V and J ends lost 6 bases and 5 bases, in that order; junction bases with no gene match: 7. A 120-subject validation cohort, separate from the roughly 670-subject first cohort, supplied the donors. On this clone: What it binds is not known.

The chain has TRBV6-5 and TRBJ1-1; 9 bases agree with TRBD1. Sample: PBMCs. The receptor's source is a woman younger than 45 in good health and CMV-seropositive. CDR3 in DNA: TGTGCCAGCAGCTACGGACAGGGGAGGACTGAAGCTTTCTTT. The encoded protein is CASSYGQGRTEAFF.